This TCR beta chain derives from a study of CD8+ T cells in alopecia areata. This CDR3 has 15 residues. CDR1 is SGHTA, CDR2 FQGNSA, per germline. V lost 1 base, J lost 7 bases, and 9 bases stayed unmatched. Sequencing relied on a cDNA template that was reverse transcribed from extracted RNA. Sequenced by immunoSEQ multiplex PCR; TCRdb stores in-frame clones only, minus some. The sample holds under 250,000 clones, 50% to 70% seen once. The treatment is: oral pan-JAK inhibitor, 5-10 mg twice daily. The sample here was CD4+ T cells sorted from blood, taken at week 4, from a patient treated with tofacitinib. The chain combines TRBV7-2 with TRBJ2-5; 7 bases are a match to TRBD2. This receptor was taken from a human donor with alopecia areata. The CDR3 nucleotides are TGTGCCAGCAGCTTAGATCCAGGGAGGGTCGGGACCCAGTACTTC. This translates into CASSLDPGRVGTQYF.